This is a list of T cell receptor beta chains from one sample in a study of post-analysis software for immune sequencing data. One entry per CDR3 protein results from TCRdb running MiXCR on the PCR reads. This sample has 700,000 to 800,000 distinct CDR3 sequences, with less than 35% found just once. The specimen was blood. Receptors originate from a girl under 18 with multiple sclerosis. The CDR3 runs from the conserved cysteine through the conserved F or W. The D gene is left open where the match is weak. Part of the rows lack a size; the others show once, few, many or a class for expanded clones.

cdr3_aa | cdr3_nt | d_call | clone_size | j_call | v_call
CASSQPGQGRSADIQYF | TGTGCCAGCAGCCAACCGGGACAGGGGAGAAGTGCGGACATTCAGTACTTC | TRBD1 | - | TRBJ2-4 | TRBV3-1
CASTIKQGGQPQHF | TGTGCCAGCACCATCAAACAGGGCGGTCAGCCCCAGCATTTT | - | - | TRBJ1-5 | TRBV28
CASSIVGLAGTDTDTQYF | TGTGCCAGTAGTATAGTCGGGCTAGCGGGAACCGACACAGATACGCAGTATTTT | TRBD2 | - | TRBJ2-3 | TRBV19
CASSRRGGEHGYTF | TGTGCCAGCAGTAGGCGAGGGGGCGAGCATGGCTACACCTTC | TRBD1 | few | TRBJ1-2 | TRBV7-2
CASISGRNQETQYF | TGTGCCAGCATTTCCGGGAGAAACCAAGAGACCCAGTACTTC | - | - | TRBJ2-5 | TRBV6-2/TRBV6-3
CASTRGLSGANVLTF | TGTGCCAGCACCCGGGGGCTCTCTGGGGCCAACGTCCTGACTTTC | - | - | TRBJ2-6 | TRBV12-3/TRBV12-4
CASSATGTGIGEQYF | TGTGCCAGCAGCGCAACCGGGACAGGGATCGGCGAGCAGTACTTC | TRBD1 | few | TRBJ2-7 | TRBV9
CASSPGTGTRNEQFF | TGCGCCAGCAGCCCAGGGACAGGGACGAGGAATGAGCAGTTCTTC | TRBD1 | few | TRBJ2-1 | TRBV4-3
CSAPGLAGRGELFF | TGCAGCGCCCCGGGACTAGCGGGAAGAGGGGAGCTGTTTTTT | TRBD2 | - | TRBJ2-2 | TRBV29-1
CSVPWGHEQFF | TGCAGCGTCCCATGGGGCCATGAGCAGTTCTTC | - | many | TRBJ2-1 | TRBV29-1
CSAPGDRGILREQFF | TGCAGCGCCCCGGGGGACAGGGGGATCTTGCGGGAGCAGTTCTTC | TRBD1 | - | TRBJ2-1 | TRBV29-1
CASSIKSANTEAFF | TGTGCCAGCAGCATTAAGTCCGCGAACACTGAAGCTTTCTTT | - | - | TRBJ1-1 | TRBV7-9
CASSEEVLSYNQPQHF | TGTGCCAGCAGTGAAGAGGTACTCTCCTACAATCAGCCCCAGCATTTT | - | - | TRBJ1-5 | TRBV6-1
CASNQVPGGNTEAFF | TGCGCCAGCAACCAAGTACCGGGGGGTAACACTGAAGCTTTCTTT | - | - | TRBJ1-1 | TRBV4-3
CASSLGWATGELFF | TGTGCCAGCAGCTTAGGGTGGGCCACCGGGGAGCTGTTTTTT | - | few | TRBJ2-2 | TRBV11-3